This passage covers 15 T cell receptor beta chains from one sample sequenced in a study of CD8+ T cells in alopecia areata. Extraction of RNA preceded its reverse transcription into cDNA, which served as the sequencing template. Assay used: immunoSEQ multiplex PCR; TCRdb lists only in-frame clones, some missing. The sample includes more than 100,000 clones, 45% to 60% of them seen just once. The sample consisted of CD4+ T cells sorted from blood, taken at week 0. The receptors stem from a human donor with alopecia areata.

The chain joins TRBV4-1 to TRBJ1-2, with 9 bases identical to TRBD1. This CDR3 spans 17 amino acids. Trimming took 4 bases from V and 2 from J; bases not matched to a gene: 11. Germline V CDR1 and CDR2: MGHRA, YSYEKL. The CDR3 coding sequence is TGCGCCAGCAGCCTACGGTGGGGACAGGGTGAGAACTATGGCTACACCTTC. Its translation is CASSLRWGQGENYGYTF.

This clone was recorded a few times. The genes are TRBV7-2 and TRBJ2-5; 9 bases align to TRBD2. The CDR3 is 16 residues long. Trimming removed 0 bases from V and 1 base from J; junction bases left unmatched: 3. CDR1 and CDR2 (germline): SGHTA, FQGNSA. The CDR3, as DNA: TGTGCCAGCAGCTTAGCTAGCGGGGGATTCCAAGAGACCCAGTACTTC. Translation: CASSLASGGFQETQYF.

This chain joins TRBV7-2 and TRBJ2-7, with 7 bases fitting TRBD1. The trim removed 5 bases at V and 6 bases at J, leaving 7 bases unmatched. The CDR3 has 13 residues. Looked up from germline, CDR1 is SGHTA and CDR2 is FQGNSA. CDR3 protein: CASSIYRGSEQYF. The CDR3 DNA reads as TGTGCCAGCAGCATCTACAGGGGATCCGAGCAGTACTTC.

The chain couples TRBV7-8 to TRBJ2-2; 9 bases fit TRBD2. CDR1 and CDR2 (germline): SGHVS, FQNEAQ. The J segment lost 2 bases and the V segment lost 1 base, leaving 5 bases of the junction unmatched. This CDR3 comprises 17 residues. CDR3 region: CASSLVGGGANTGELFF. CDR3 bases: TGTGCCAGCAGCTTAGTCGGCGGGGGGGCAAACACCGGGGAGCTGTTTTTT.

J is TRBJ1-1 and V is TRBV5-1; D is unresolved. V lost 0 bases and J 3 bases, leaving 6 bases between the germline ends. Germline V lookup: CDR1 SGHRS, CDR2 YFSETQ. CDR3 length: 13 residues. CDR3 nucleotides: TGCGCCAGCAGCTTGGGGGTAGACACTGAAGCTTTCTTT. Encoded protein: CASSLGVDTEAFF.

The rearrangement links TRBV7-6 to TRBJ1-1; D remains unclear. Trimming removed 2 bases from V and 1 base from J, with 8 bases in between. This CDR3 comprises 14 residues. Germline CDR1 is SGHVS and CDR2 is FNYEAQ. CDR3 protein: CASSLRGSNTEAFF. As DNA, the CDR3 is TGTGCCAGCAGCTTACGAGGTTCGAACACTGAAGCTTTCTTT.

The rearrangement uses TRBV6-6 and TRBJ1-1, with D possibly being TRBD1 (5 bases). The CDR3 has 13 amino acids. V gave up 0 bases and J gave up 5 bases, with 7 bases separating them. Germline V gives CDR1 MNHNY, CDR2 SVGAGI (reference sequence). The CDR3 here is CASSYSRDTEAFF. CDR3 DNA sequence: TGTGCCAGCAGTTACTCCAGGGATACTGAAGCTTTCTTT.

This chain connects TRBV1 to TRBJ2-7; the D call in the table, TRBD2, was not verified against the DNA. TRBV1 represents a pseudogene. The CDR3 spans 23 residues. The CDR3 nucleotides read TGCACCAGCAGCCAAGAAATCAGGCCGAGCGGGAGGACCCAACCCGACAGACCGAGGGAGCAGTACTTC. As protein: CTSSQEIRPSGRTQPDRPREQYF.

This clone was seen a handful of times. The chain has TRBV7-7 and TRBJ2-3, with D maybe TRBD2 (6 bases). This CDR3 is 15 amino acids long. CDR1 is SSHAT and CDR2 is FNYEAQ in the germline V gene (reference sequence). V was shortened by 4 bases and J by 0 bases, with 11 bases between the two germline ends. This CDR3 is CASSSGTGSTDTQYF. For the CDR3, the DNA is TGTGCCAGCAGCTCAGGGACTGGAAGCACAGATACGCAGTATTTT.

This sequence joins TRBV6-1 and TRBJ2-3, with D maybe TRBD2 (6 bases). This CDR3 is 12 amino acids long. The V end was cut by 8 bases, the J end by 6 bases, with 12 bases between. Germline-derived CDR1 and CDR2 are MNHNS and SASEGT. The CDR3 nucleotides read TGTGCCAGCGTTGGGACTGCTGATACGCAGTATTTT. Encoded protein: CASVGTADTQYF.

The chain's CDR3 is CACGGDTSTDTQYF. The CDR3 DNA reads TGTGCCTGCGGCGGGGATACTAGCACAGATACGCAGTATTTT. This rearrangement joins TRBV30 to TRBJ2-3; tentatively, D is TRBD2 (6 bases). The CDR3 contains 14 residues. Germline V gene data show CDR1 as GTSNPN and CDR2 as SVGIG (reference sequence). V was clipped by 6 bases and J by 0 bases, with 13 bases between them.

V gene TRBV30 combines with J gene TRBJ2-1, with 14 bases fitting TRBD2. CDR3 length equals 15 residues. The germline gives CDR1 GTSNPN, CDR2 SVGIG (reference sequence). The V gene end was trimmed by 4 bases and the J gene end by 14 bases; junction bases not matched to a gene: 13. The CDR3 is CAWKHGTSGRAEEFF. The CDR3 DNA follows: TGTGCCTGGAAACACGGGACTAGCGGGAGAGCCGAAGAGTTCTTC.

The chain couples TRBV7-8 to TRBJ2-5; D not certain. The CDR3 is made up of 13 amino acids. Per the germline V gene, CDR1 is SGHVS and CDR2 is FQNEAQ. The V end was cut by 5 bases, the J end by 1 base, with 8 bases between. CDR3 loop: CASSPPRQETQYF. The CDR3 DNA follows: TGTGCCAGCAGCCCCCCACGCCAAGAGACCCAGTACTTC.

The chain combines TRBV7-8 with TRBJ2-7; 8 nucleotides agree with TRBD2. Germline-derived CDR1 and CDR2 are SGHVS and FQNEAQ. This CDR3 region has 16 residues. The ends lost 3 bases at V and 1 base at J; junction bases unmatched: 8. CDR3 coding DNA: TGTGCCAGCAGCTTGCTGAGGCTAGCGGGTTCCTACGAGCAGTACTTC. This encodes CASSLLRLAGSYEQYF.

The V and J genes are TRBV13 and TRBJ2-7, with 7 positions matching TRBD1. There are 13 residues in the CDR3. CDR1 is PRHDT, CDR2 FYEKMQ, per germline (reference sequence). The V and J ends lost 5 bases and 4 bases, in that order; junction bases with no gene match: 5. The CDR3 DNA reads TGTGCCAGCAGCGGCGACAGGGAATACGAGCAGTACTTC. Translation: CASSGDREYEQYF. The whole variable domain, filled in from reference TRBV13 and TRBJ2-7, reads AAGVIQSPRHLIKEKRETATLKCYPIPRHDTVYWYQQGPGQDPQFLISFYEKMQSDKGSIPDRFSAQQFSDYHSELNMSSLELGDSALYFCASSGDREYEQYFGPGTRLTVT.